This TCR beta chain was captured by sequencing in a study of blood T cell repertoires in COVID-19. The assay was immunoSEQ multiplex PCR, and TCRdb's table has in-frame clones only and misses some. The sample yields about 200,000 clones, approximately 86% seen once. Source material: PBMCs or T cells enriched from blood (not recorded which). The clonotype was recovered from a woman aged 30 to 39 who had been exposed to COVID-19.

The CDR3 DNA sequence: TGTGCCAGCAGTAACCACAGGGCAGGGACCGGGGAGCTGTTTTTT. Translating gives CASSNHRAGTGELFF. The genes are TRBV6-5 and TRBJ2-2; a possible D gene is TRBD1 (6 bases). V was pared by 5 bases and J by 5 bases, with 15 bases between. The CDR3 is made up of 15 amino acids. CDR1 and CDR2 (germline): MNHEY, SVGAGI.